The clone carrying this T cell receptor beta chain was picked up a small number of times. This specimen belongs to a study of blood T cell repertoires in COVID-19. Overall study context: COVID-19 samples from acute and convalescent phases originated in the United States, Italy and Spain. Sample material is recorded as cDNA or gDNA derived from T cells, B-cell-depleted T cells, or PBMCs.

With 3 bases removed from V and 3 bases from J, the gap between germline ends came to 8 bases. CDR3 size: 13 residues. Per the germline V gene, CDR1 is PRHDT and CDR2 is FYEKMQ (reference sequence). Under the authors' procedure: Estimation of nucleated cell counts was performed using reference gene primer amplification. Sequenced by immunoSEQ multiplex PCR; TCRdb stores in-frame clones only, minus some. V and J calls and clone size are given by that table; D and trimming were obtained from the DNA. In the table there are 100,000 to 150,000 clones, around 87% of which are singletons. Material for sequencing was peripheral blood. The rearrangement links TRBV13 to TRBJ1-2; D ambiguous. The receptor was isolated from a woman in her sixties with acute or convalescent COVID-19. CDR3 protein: CASSFWADYGYTF. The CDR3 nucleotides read TGTGCCAGCAGCTTCTGGGCTGACTATGGCTACACCTTC.